This T cell receptor (beta chain) is drawn from a study of blood T cell repertoires in COVID-19 (dated by TCRdb to 2018 to 2020). Broadly, across the study: Samples covering the acute and convalescent phases of COVID-19 were provided by collaborators in the United States, Italy and Spain. The material from the prospective study consisted of cDNA or gDNA derived from T cells, B-cell-depleted T cells, or PBMCs. The dataset comprised deeply sampled blood TCRbeta repertoires from subjects exposed to, actively infected with, or recovered from COVID-19. The repertoires were released in a freely available public database meant as a resource for research on the immune response to SARS-CoV-2. The samples were drawn from two sources: the first 160 participants of the ongoing ImmuneRACE study, and approximately 1,300 subjects contributed by 6 global collaborators. A de-identified subject ID, COVID-19 status, age in years and sex were almost always included in the sample metadata. Where available, HLA class I and class II types were taken from metadata supplied by the sample provider and were not determined by assay-based typing.

The collaborating institutions used their own protocols to collect whole blood in K2EDTA tubes. For TCRbeta analysis, collaborators shipped samples as frozen whole blood, isolated PBMCs, or DNA extracted from either of those sample types. TCRbeta CDR3 regions were amplified from genomic DNA using the immunoSEQ Assay, a bias-controlled multiplex PCR. Regarding the original processing steps: Within the assay, amplification of reference gene primers was used to estimate how many nucleated cells each sample contained. Sequence reads were collapsed and filtered to measure the absolute abundance of every unique TCRbeta CDR3 rearrangement. For each sample, productive Simpson clonality was calculated by taking the square root of Simpson's diversity index across productive rearrangements. Held by TCRdb, this immuneACCESS table contains in-frame sequences only and omits some clones. Under half of the omission traces to an unresolved V gene where checked; the cause of the rest is unknown. V, J and clone size are taken as reported in that table, and D and trimming were inferred from the DNA itself. The sample includes around 70,000 clones, with roughly 80% observed a single time. The ten largest clones add up to about 20% of the sample.

Concerning this clone: Its antigen is unknown. Within one base of it there is no much larger clone, and no base qualities were kept.

Summary of the overall study and its limitations: How much clinical and demographic metadata was included differed by source and by participant, and the metadata was provided uncurated.

From a lookup of the germline V gene, CDR1 and CDR2 are SGHVS and FQNEAQ. V loses 2 bases, J loses 5 bases, and the germline ends lie 13 bases apart. Taken from cysteine to phenylalanine, the CDR3 has 15 residues. Only the CDR3 part of the read is kept: 45 bases, read in frame from the first base. Sequenced sample: peripheral blood. The clonotype was recovered from a woman aged 55-70 years with acute or convalescent COVID-19. The chain uses TRBV7-8 and TRBJ2-1; D gene: possibly TRBD2, on 5 matching bases. This receptor has the CDR3 CASSLQAATNNEQFF. The DNA sequence reads TGTGCCAGCAGCTTACAAGCGGCTACAAACAATGAGCAGTTCTTC.